This T cell receptor beta chain was captured by sequencing in a study of blood T cell repertoires in COVID-19. Study as a whole: PBMCs, B-cell-depleted T cells, or T cells were the source of the cDNA or gDNA that made up the material.

The CDR3 loop spans 14 amino acids. CDR1 and CDR2 from the germline V gene are ENHRY and SYGVKD. V was shortened by 7 bases and J by 1 base, with 14 bases between the two germline ends. Followed over time, Seattle patients had been enrolled while infection was active. Only in-frame clones appear in the TCRdb table, and some are missing; sequencing was by immunoSEQ multiplex PCR. This sample has over 85,000 clones; roughly nine tenths occur once, and the top ten carry under 6.5%. The chain is built from TRBV10-3 and TRBJ2-7, with D perhaps TRBD2 (5 bases). Sequenced: peripheral blood. The TCR sequence derives from a woman between 50 and 59 years old with COVID-19, enrolled during active disease. The CDR3 DNA reads as TGTGCCATCACTCCCCTCCCGGGGTCCTACGAGCAGTACTTC. Encoded protein: CAITPLPGSYEQYF.